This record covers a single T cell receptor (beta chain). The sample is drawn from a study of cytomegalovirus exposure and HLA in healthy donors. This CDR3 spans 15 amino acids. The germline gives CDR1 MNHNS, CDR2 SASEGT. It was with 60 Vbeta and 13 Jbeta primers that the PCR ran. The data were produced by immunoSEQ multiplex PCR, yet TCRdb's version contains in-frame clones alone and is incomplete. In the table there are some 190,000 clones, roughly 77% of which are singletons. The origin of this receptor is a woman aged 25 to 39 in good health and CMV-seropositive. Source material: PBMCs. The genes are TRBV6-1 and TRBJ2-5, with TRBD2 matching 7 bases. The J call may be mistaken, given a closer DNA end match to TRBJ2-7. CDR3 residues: CASSANRDYSYEQYF. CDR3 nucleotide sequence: TGTGCCAGCAGTGCTAACCGGGACTACTCCTACGAGCAGTACTTC.